These T cell receptor beta chains were read from a single sample in a study of Tregs in tolerant kidney transplant recipients. TCRdb's table, derived via immunoSEQ multiplex PCR, lists solely in-frame clones and lacks some. The top ten hold roughly 0.67% of the sample, which has some 250,000 clones, more than 65% seen once. The source material was CD4+ T cells from blood. The receptors stem from a human donor in good health. CDR3s leave out the opening cysteine and the closing phenylalanine or tryptophan. Each record gives: clone size, V gene, J gene, CDR3 protein. Not all rows give a size; the values are once, few, many and, for expanded clones, a class.

abundance: -
v_gene: TRBV19
j_gene: TRBJ2-2
CDR3aa: ASSIGGGAFSNTGELF

abundance: -
v_gene: TRBV5-3
j_gene: TRBJ2-5
CDR3aa: ATKYGKKYQETQY

abundance: -
v_gene: TRBV7-8
j_gene: TRBJ2-7
CDR3aa: ASSPPVGVPSSSYEQY

abundance: -
v_gene: TRBV7-2
j_gene: TRBJ1-5
CDR3aa: ASSLDMISQH

abundance: -
v_gene: TRBV10-2
j_gene: TRBJ2-7
CDR3aa: ASRGPRGSYEQY

abundance: -
v_gene: TRBV13
j_gene: TRBJ2-2
CDR3aa: ASSLGLTATVNTGELF

abundance: -
v_gene: TRBV9
j_gene: TRBJ1-2
CDR3aa: ASSAQNYGYT

abundance: -
v_gene: TRBV21-1
j_gene: TRBJ2-7
CDR3aa: ASSIRGRSYEQY

abundance: few
v_gene: TRBV21-1
j_gene: TRBJ2-4
CDR3aa: ASSNENRDPLAKNIQY

abundance: -
v_gene: TRBV25-1
j_gene: TRBJ1-4
CDR3aa: ASSGLFTEKLF

abundance: once
v_gene: TRBV6-5
j_gene: TRBJ2-2
CDR3aa: ASSYEWGRAGELF

abundance: -
v_gene: TRBV7-9
j_gene: TRBJ1-2
CDR3aa: ASSLARAVTNYGYT

abundance: -
v_gene: TRBV15
j_gene: TRBJ1-2
CDR3aa: ATSRDRTGPYGYT

abundance: -
v_gene: TRBV7-9
j_gene: TRBJ2-2
CDR3aa: ASSLGAGRENTGELF

abundance: -
v_gene: TRBV6-6
j_gene: TRBJ1-5
CDR3aa: ASTADRGNLGPQH

abundance: few
v_gene: TRBV4-1
j_gene: TRBJ2-7
CDR3aa: ASSQLAGGSYEQY

abundance: -
v_gene: TRBV7-7
j_gene: TRBJ2-3
CDR3aa: ASSPGLAGDTQY

abundance: -
v_gene: TRBV2
j_gene: TRBJ2-7
CDR3aa: ASSRQASSYEQY

abundance: -
v_gene: TRBV5-1
j_gene: TRBJ2-7
CDR3aa: ASSASSYEQY

abundance: -
v_gene: TRBV4-2
j_gene: TRBJ2-7
CDR3aa: ASSQEAGGRAYEQY

abundance: -
v_gene: TRBV6-6
j_gene: TRBJ2-2
CDR3aa: ASSPISTGELF

abundance: -
v_gene: TRBV5-1
j_gene: TRBJ1-2
CDR3aa: ASSPAGTGEEGYT

abundance: -
v_gene: TRBV6-1
j_gene: TRBJ1-1
CDR3aa: ASSETQGNTEAF

abundance: once
v_gene: TRBV30
j_gene: TRBJ1-1
CDR3aa: AWSGASEAF

abundance: once
v_gene: TRBV15
j_gene: TRBJ2-1
CDR3aa: ATSNPHGFASAPWSEQF

abundance: -
v_gene: TRBV6-6
j_gene: TRBJ1-1
CDR3aa: ASSYSDLGGEAF

abundance: -
v_gene: TRBV7-2
j_gene: TRBJ2-5
CDR3aa: ASRQGARETQY

abundance: -
v_gene: TRBV5-6
j_gene: TRBJ1-5
CDR3aa: ASSWTDSVQPQH

abundance: -
v_gene: TRBV6-1
j_gene: TRBJ1-6
CDR3aa: ASRLGQDYSPLH

abundance: -
v_gene: TRBV18
j_gene: TRBJ2-2
CDR3aa: ASSFGQARNTGELF

abundance: -
v_gene: TRBV9
j_gene: TRBJ1-1
CDR3aa: ASSPGAPNTEAF

abundance: once
v_gene: TRBV5-1
j_gene: TRBJ2-6
CDR3aa: ASLTGPGANVLT

abundance: -
v_gene: TRBV19
j_gene: TRBJ2-5
CDR3aa: ASSSGATAGETQY

abundance: -
v_gene: TRBV5-8
j_gene: TRBJ2-7
CDR3aa: ASSRLAGVIYEQY

abundance: -
v_gene: TRBV30
j_gene: TRBJ1-1
CDR3aa: ASRAGDTEAF

abundance: -
v_gene: TRBV10-1
j_gene: TRBJ2-7
CDR3aa: ASSESEAGPYEQY

abundance: -
v_gene: TRBV27
j_gene: TRBJ2-2
CDR3aa: ASSLIAGELF

abundance: -
v_gene: TRBV7-9
j_gene: TRBJ2-3
CDR3aa: ASSVTSGGYTQY

abundance: -
v_gene: TRBV30
j_gene: TRBJ1-5
CDR3aa: AWSKLGLGNQPQH

abundance: -
v_gene: TRBV6-5
j_gene: TRBJ2-7
CDR3aa: ASIAAFPGAYEQY

abundance: -
v_gene: TRBV10-3
j_gene: TRBJ2-5
CDR3aa: AISAEAQETQY

abundance: -
v_gene: TRBV15
j_gene: TRBJ1-5
CDR3aa: ATSRERTGVNQPQH

abundance: -
v_gene: TRBV18
j_gene: TRBJ2-2
CDR3aa: ASSIAGELF

abundance: -
v_gene: TRBV2
j_gene: TRBJ2-7
CDR3aa: ASSPGTSGYEQY

abundance: -
v_gene: TRBV7-6
j_gene: TRBJ2-1
CDR3aa: ASSLVSSSYNEQF

abundance: once
v_gene: TRBV9
j_gene: TRBJ2-3
CDR3aa: ASSPTRSGTYTDTQY

abundance: -
v_gene: TRBV10-2
j_gene: TRBJ2-7
CDR3aa: ASSEGRDYEQY

abundance: once
v_gene: TRBV18
j_gene: TRBJ2-7
CDR3aa: ASSPRGLAGAEQY

abundance: -
v_gene: TRBV27
j_gene: TRBJ1-5
CDR3aa: ASSARGSPNQPQH

abundance: -
v_gene: TRBV2
j_gene: TRBJ1-1
CDR3aa: ASMTGSMNTEAF

abundance: -
v_gene: TRBV6-1
j_gene: TRBJ2-3
CDR3aa: ATSFSGRADTQY

abundance: -
v_gene: TRBV2
j_gene: TRBJ2-7
CDR3aa: ASSQAGGTYEQY

abundance: -
v_gene: TRBV6-5
j_gene: TRBJ1-3
CDR3aa: ATKKQDLSGNTIY

abundance: -
v_gene: TRBV18
j_gene: TRBJ1-1
CDR3aa: ASSPRSTGDTEAF

abundance: -
v_gene: TRBV19
j_gene: TRBJ1-4
CDR3aa: ASSTEGVTNEKLF